This TCR beta chain was identified during a study of T cell responses to AZD1222 COVID-19 vaccine (dated by TCRdb to 2020 to 2023). About the full investigation: A total of 230 to 250 trial participants underwent TCR sequencing, of whom about 210 received two doses of AZD1222 and some 26 received two doses of the MenACWY control vaccine. Trial participants were enrolled into age subgroups of 18-55, 56-69 and 70-plus years, which contained approximately 150, 30 and 60 TCR-sequenced participants, respectively. Summary of the overall study and its limitations: Conclusions about previously exposed vaccinees are limited because only six or seven AZD1222 recipients were SARS-CoV-2 seropositive at baseline. Most participants were white British and females outnumbered males, and the authors suggested that clonal diversity may have been underestimated. CD4 TCRs associated with the vaccine covered the entire spike protein, and the dominant responses were in regions 160-218 and 743-854. In the small 56-69-year group, the increase in depth fell short of significance, most likely because of low power. Because no day 14 peak-response samples were available, repertoires were characterized only after the peak T cell response. After two AZD1222 doses, spike-specific TCR breadth and depth were significantly higher than at day 0 and than in MenACWY recipients. Reportedly, almost half of the unique spike-specific TCRs recognized epitopes lying outside the regions that are mutated in the B.1.351 and B.1.1.7 variants.

The CDR3 regions of human TCRbeta chains were analyzed by immunosequencing. The source study handled its data this way. Repertoire TCRs were checked for matches against a reference library of SARS-CoV-2-specific TCRs that had been generated using the MIRA antigen-specificity platform. Breadth was defined as the fraction of unique TCRs that were SARS-CoV-2-associated, and depth was defined as the fraction of total T cells that were SARS-CoV-2-associated. Using the MIRA data, each spike-specific TCR was mapped to the spike region that the TCR reacts to and placed in a CD4 or CD8 class. Log10-transformed breadth and depth values were compared by one-way ANOVA with Sidak's multiple comparisons tests. Here the immuneACCESS table is served through TCRdb, limited to in-frame sequences with V and J called. Missing clones are a known gap in these copies; in checked studies unresolved V genes cover under half, and the rest lacks a known reason. V, J and clone size are taken as reported in that table, and D and trimming were inferred from the DNA itself. A total of 75,000 to 100,000 clones appear in this sample, 85% to 90% of them only once. Jointly, the top ten make up around 10% of the sample.

The time point label corresponds to: baseline before first vaccination. Read against the paper, the sample's treatment or condition label means: meningococcal conjugate vaccine given as trial control. Samples from vaccinated people were obtained from the UK trials COV001 and COV002, which included a single-blind randomized controlled phase 2/3 trial of AZD1222 (ChAdOx1 nCoV-19) in healthy adults. For TCRbeta chain sequencing, PBMC samples from trial participants were taken at day 0 and at day 28 after the second dose. CDR1 SGHVS and CDR2 FQNEAQ are derived from the germline V gene. The CDR3, from cysteine to phenylalanine, totals 14 residues. Only the CDR3 region is kept as DNA, spanning 42 bases read in frame from base 1. The junction shows trimming of 3 bases on V and 5 bases on J, and the gene matches do not reach 3 bases of it. Concerning this clone: Its specific antigen is unknown. Per-base qualities were not stored, and no clone one base away is much larger.

The input for sequencing was peripheral blood, taken on day 0 of MenACWY control vaccination. The TCR was taken from an adult in good health. The receptor chain draws on TRBV7-8 and TRBJ2-7, and 11 junctional nucleotides match TRBD2. The DNA is TGTGCCAGCAGCTTCCTAGCGGGGGGCCACGAGCAGTACTTC. Its product reads: CASSFLAGGHEQYF.